These 5 T cell receptor beta chains were all obtained from the same sample, sequenced in a study of a mutant IDH1 vaccine in newly diagnosed glioma. Time point given: week 11, during vaccination. It was 300 ug of mutant IDH1 20-mer peptide that made up each vaccine dose, given with topical imiquimod. Clones were sequenced by immunoSEQ multiplex PCR, and TCRdb holds only the in-frame ones, with some missing. The sample has about 130,000 clones; 80% are singletons. Their target antigens are unknown. The source material was PBMCs, sampled from a glioma patient whose treatment included an IDH1 peptide vaccine. The receptors here all came from a man aged 40-55 years with glioma.

The rearrangement uses TRBV10-1 and TRBJ2-2, with a possible D match to TRBD2 (5 bases). The CDR3 loop spans 13 amino acids. With 6 bases removed from V and 1 base from J, the gap between germline ends came to 6 bases. CDR1 and CDR2 (germline): WNHNN, SYGVQD (reference sequence). For the CDR3, the DNA is TGCGCCAGCAGGGGGAGGAACACCGGGGAGCTGTTTTTT. Translation gives CASRGRNTGELFF.

The chain couples TRBV4-1 to TRBJ2-5; TRBD1 matches at 10 bases. Judging by the DNA end, TRBJ2-7 fits better; the J call may be wrong. The CDR3 length is 15 residues. CDR1 is MGHRA and CDR2 is YSYEKL in the germline V gene. The CDR3 DNA reads as TGCGCCAGCAGCCCTGGGACAGGGGCAAGTGACGAGCAGTACTTC. It translates to CASSPGTGASDEQYF.

The count of this clone is one. The V call is TRBV30, the J call TRBJ2-7, with TRBD2 matching 9 bases. Trimming cost V 4 bases and J 0 bases; bases outside gene matches: 4. The CDR3 has 14 residues. CDR1 is GTSNPN and CDR2 is SVGIG in the germline V gene (reference sequence). This chain's CDR3 is CAWTRGGSSYEQYF. The CDR3 region has the DNA TGTGCCTGGACGCGGGGGGGGTCCTCCTACGAGCAGTACTTC.

Turning to this clone: The same CDR3 arises from other DNA sequences in this sample as well. J is TRBJ1-2 and V is TRBV29-1, with 9 positions matching TRBD1. Germline CDR1 reads SQVTM; CDR2 reads ANQGSEA. The ends lost 3 bases at V and 8 bases at J; junction bases unmatched: 4. The CDR3 totals 12 residues. CDR3 sequence: CSVEAGTGGYTF. The CDR3 nucleotides are TGCAGCGTTGAGGCTGGGACAGGGGGCTACACCTTC. Combining the CDR3 with reference TRBV29-1 and TRBJ1-2 gives the whole variable domain SAVISQKPSRDICQRGTSLTIQCQVDSQVTMMFWYRQQPGQSLTLIATANQGSEATYESGFVIDKFPISRPNLTFSTLTVSNMSPEDSSIYLCSVEAGTGGYTFGSGTRLTVV.

The CDR3 region is CASSPRGGRGNQPQHF. CDR3 bases: TGTGCCAGCAGCCCACGGGGGGGTAGGGGCAATCAGCCCCAGCATTTT. The rearrangement links TRBV7-2 to TRBJ1-5; a possible D gene is TRBD1 (5 bases). Germline values: CDR1 SGHTA, CDR2 FQGNSA. The V end was cut by 5 bases, the J end by 2 bases, with 16 bases between. The CDR3 runs to 16 residues. The full variable domain, with the rest looked up from reference TRBV7-2 and TRBJ1-5, is GAGVSQSPSNKVTEKGKDVELRCDPISGHTALYWYRQSLGQGLEFLIYFQGNSAPDKSGLPSDRFSAERTGGSVSTLTIQRTQQEDSAVYLCASSPRGGRGNQPQHFGDGTRLSIL.